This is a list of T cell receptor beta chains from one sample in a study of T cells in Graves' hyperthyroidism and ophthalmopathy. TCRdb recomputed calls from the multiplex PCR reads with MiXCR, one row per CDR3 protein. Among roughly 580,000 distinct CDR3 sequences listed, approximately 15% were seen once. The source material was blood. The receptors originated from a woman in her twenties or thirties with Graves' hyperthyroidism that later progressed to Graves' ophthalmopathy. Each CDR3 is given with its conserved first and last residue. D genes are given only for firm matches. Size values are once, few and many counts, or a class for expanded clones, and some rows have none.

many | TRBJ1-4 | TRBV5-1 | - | TGCGCCAGCAGCTTGTATCGCGGGGAAAAACTGTTTTTT | CASSLYRGEKLFF
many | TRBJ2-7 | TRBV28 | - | TGTGCCAGCACCGGGGACGGACCCTACGAGCAGTACTTC | CASTGDGPYEQYF
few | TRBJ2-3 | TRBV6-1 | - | TGTGCCAGCAGACTTACGCCGGGACAACGAGCCGATACGCAGTATTTT | CASRLTPGQRADTQYF
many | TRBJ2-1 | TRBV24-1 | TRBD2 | TGTGCCACCAGTGATTTCGGGACTAGCTCCTACAATGAGCAGTTCTTC | CATSDFGTSSYNEQFF
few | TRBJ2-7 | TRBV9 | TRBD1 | TGTGCCAGCAGCGAAAGAATACAGGGGTACGAGCAGTACTTC | CASSERIQGYEQYF
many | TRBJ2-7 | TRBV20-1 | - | TGCAGTGCGGACTCTAGCGCGAGCTCCTACGAGCAGTACTTC | CSADSSASSYEQYF
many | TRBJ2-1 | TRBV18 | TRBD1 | TGTGCCAGCTCACTGGACAGGGCAACCTACAATGAGCAGTTCTTC | CASSLDRATYNEQFF
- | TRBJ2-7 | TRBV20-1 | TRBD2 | TGCAGTGCTCCGACTAGCGGAAGCCCATACGAGCAGTACTTC | CSAPTSGSPYEQYF
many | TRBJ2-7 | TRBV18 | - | TGTGCCAGCTCACCCGGGGGCGGGATAGGTTACGAGCAGTACTTC | CASSPGGGIGYEQYF
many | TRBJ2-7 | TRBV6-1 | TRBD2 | TGTGCCAGCAGTCCAACGGGAGGCCATAACACCTACGAGCAGTACTTC | CASSPTGGHNTYEQYF
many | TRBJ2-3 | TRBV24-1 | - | TGTGCCACCAGTGATTGGGGAGCAGATACGCAGTATTTT | CATSDWGADTQYF
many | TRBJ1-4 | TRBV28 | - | TGTGCCAGCAGCCGAGGCGGGGGAAAACTGTTTTTT | CASSRGGGKLFF
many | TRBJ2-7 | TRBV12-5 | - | TGTGCTAGTGGTTTGGTACCAGGGGACGAGCAGTACTTC | CASGLVPGDEQYF
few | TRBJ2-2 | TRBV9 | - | TGTGCCAGCAGCGTAGATCCCACCGGGGAGCTGTTTTTT | CASSVDPTGELFF
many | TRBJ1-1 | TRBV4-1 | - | TGCGCCAGCAGCCAATTAGGCAGATTTGAAGCTTTCTTT | CASSQLGRFEAFF
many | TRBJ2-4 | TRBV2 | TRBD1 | TGTGCCAGCGGAACGGACAGGGCAAGTTTCCTAGCCAAAAACATTCAGTACTTC | CASGTDRASFLAKNIQYF
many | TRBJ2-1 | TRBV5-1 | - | TGCGCCAGCAGCCCGGAATCATACAATGAGCAGTTCTTC | CASSPESYNEQFF
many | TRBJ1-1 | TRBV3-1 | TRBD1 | TGTGCCAGCAGCCGACAGGGGGGGACTGAAGCTTTCTTT | CASSRQGGTEAFF
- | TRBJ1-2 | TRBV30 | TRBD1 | TGTGCCTGGGACGGACAGGGGGCTGGTGGCTACACCTTC | CAWDGQGAGGYTF
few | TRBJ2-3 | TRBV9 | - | TGTGCCAGCAGCGTAGGACTAGGACTCGCTGCCACAGATACGCAGTATTTT | CASSVGLGLAATDTQYF
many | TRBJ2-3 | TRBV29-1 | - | TGCAGCGTTGACGGTGGGGGCACAGATACGCAGTATTTT | CSVDGGGTDTQYF
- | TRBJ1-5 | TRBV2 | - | TGTGCCAGCAGTGGGGGGTATAGCGATCAGCCCCAGCATTTT | CASSGGYSDQPQHF
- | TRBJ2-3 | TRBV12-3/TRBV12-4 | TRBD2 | TGTGCCAGCAGTTCCGTACTAGCGGGAGGGCGGGATACGCAGTATTTT | CASSSVLAGGRDTQYF
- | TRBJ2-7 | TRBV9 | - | TGTGCCAGCAGCGACCAACCCGCCCACGAGCAGTACTTC | CASSDQPAHEQYF
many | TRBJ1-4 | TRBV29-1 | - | TGCAGCGGGGGATCTGGGCCGGGCGAAAAACTGTTTTTT | CSGGSGPGEKLFF
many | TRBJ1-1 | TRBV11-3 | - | TGTGCCAGCAGCCTCCGAACAGGGATGAACACTGAAGCTTTCTTT | CASSLRTGMNTEAFF
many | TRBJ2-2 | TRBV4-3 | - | TGCGCCAGCAGCCAAGTGGACAGCAACACCGGGGAGCTGTTTTTT | CASSQVDSNTGELFF
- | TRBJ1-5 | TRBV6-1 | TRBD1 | TGTGCCAGCAGAAGGGGACAGGGGGCACAGCCCCAGCATTTT | CASRRGQGAQPQHF
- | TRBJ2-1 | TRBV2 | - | TGTGCCAGCTGGATTTCTAGGGGGAGTCTCTACAATGAGCAGTTCTTC | CASWISRGSLYNEQFF
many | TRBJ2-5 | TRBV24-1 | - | TGTGCCACCAGTGGGCCGTTCGAAGAGACCCAGTACTTC | CATSGPFEETQYF
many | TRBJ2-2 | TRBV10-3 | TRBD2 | TGTGCCATCCGCATCCGAGGGCTAGCGGAGCAAATGAACACCGGGGAGCTGTTTTTT | CAIRIRGLAEQMNTGELFF
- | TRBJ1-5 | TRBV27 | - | TGTGCCAGCAGTTTATCGTGGGGACAGCCCCAGCATTTT | CASSLSWGQPQHF
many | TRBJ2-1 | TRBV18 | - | TGTGCCAGCTCACCTCTCGAGGCCCATGAGCAGTTCTTC | CASSPLEAHEQFF
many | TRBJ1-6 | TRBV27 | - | TGTGCCAGCAGTCCCTCCTGGGGTGGGGAAGGCAATTCACCCCTCCACTTT | CASSPSWGGEGNSPLHF
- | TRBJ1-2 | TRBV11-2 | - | TGTGCCAGCAGCGCCGACAGCGACTATGGCTACACCTTC | CASSADSDYGYTF
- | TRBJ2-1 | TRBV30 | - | TGTGCCTGGAGGGGGCTCGCCAATGAGCAGTTCTTC | CAWRGLANEQFF
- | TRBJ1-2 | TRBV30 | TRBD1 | TGTGCCTGGAGTGTACAGGGGGGGAGTGGCTACACCTTC | CAWSVQGGSGYTF
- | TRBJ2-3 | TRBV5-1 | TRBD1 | TGCGCCAGCAGCGACATGACAGGGAGCACAGATACGCAGTATTTT | CASSDMTGSTDTQYF
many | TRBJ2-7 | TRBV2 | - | TGTGCCAGCAGGACAGCCAGCTCCTACGAGCAGTACTTC | CASRTASSYEQYF
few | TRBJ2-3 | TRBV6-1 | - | TGTGCCAGCAGTGTGAGCCCACAGGGCGGGGGAGATACGCAGTATTTT | CASSVSPQGGGDTQYF
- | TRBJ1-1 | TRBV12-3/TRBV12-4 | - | TGTGCCAGCAGCCCCCAAGCAGGCTGGACTGAAGCTTTCTTT | CASSPQAGWTEAFF
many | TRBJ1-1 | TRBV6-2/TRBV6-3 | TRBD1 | TGTGCCAGCAGTTACCCTTCGGGACAGGGGATCACTGAAGCTTTCTTT | CASSYPSGQGITEAFF
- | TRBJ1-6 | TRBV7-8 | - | TGTGCCAGCAGCTTAGAAGCGGGACAATATAATTCACCCCTCCACTTT | CASSLEAGQYNSPLHF
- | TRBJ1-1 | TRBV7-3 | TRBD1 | TGTGCCAGCAGCTTGGGACAGGGGGCAATTAACACTGAAGCTTTCTTT | CASSLGQGAINTEAFF
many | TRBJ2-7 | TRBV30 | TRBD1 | TGTGCCTGGAACCGACAGGGGTCATGGGGCGAGCAGTACTTC | CAWNRQGSWGEQYF
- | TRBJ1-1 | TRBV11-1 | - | TGTGCCAGCGGCTTGGCAGGCACTGAAGCTTTCTTT | CASGLAGTEAFF
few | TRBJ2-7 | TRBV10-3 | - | TGTGCCATCAGTGAATATCGGGACCAAAATCCAACCTACGAGCAGTACTTC | CAISEYRDQNPTYEQYF
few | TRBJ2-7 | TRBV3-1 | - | TGTGCCAGCAGCCAGACACAATACGAGCAGTACTTC | CASSQTQYEQYF
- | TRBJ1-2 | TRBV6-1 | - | TGTGCCAGCAGTGAAGGACCTAGCTACACCTTC | CASSEGPSYTF
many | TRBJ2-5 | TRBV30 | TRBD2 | TGTGCCTGGAGGGAGGGACTAGCGGGAGTGGGGGAGACCCAGTACTTC | CAWREGLAGVGETQYF
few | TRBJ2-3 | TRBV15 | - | TGTGCCAGCGGGGACAGCAGCACAGATACGCAGTATTTT | CASGDSSTDTQYF
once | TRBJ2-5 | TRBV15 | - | TGTGCCACCAGCAGGGACCAAGAGACCCAGTACTTC | CATSRDQETQYF
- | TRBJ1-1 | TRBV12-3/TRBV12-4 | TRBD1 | TGTGCCAGCAGTTGGACAGGGGTTGAAAACACTGAAGCTTTCTTT | CASSWTGVENTEAFF
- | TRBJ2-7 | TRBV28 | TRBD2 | TGTGCCAGCAGTCCCCCTACTAGCGGGAGGGCGCGGGAGCAGTACTTC | CASSPPTSGRAREQYF
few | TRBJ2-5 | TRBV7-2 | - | TGTGCCAGCAGGCCGAAGGAGGGGGCCCAAGAGACCCAGTACTTC | CASRPKEGAQETQYF
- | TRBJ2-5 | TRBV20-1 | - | TGCAGTGCTAGGTCAGGGGTTGGGGCGGGGTACCAAGAGACCCAGTACTTC | CSARSGVGAGYQETQYF
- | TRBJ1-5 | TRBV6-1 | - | TGTGCCAGCAGTGAAAGTCGGGGGGCAGGGCCCCAGCATTTT | CASSESRGAGPQHF